This TCR beta chain was retrieved from a study of shared T cell receptors in the human thymus. Sequencing used immunoSEQ multiplex PCR; TCRdb keeps in-frame clones, though not all of them. The repertoire consists of hundreds of thousands of clones, with approximately 78% occurring once and the leading ten covering more than 0.01%. This CDR3 has 14 residues. Germline CDR1 GTSNPN, CDR2 SVGIG (reference sequence). The trim removed 5 bases at V and 8 bases at J, leaving 8 bases unmatched. This sample also belongs to another study, concerning human thymus T cells. That source reports: The sample donors, healthy Finnish infants, were having corrective surgery for congenital heart defects. Seemingly biased V and J gene usage marked thymic and blood repertoires.

J is TRBJ2-4 and V is TRBV30, with TRBD1 matching over 11 bases. The sequencing input was thymocytes. The receptor comes from a boy younger than two with a congenital heart defect. Written as DNA, the CDR3 is TGTGCCTGGGGACAGGGGGCGCGAAGGGACATTCAGTACTTC. Protein sequence: CAWGQGARRDIQYF.